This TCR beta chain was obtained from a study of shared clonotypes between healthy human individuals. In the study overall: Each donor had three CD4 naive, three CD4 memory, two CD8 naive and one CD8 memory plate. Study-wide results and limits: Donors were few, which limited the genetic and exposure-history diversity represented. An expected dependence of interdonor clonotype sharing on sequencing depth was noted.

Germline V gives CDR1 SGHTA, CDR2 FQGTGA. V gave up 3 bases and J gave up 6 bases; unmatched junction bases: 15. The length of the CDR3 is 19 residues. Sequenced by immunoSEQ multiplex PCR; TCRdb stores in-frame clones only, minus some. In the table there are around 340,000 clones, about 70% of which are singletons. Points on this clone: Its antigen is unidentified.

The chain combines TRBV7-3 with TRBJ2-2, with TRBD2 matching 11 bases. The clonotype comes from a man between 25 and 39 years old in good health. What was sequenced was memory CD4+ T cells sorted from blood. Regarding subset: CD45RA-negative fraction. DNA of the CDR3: TGTGCCAGCAGCTTGACTAGCGGGATGAGAGGTACATCGGCCGGGGAGCTGTTTTTT. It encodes CASSLTSGMRGTSAGELFF. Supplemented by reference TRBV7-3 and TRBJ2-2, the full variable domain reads GAGVSQTPSNKVTEKGKYVELRCDPISGHTALYWYRQSLGQGPEFLIYFQGTGAADDSGLPNDRFFAVRPEGSVSTLKIQRTERGDSAVYLCASSLTSGMRGTSAGELFFGEGSRLTVL.